This passage covers 13 T cell receptor beta chains from one sample sequenced in a study of T cell repertoires in cytomegalovirus infection. TCRdb reprocessed the reads with MiXCR, giving one entry per CDR3 protein. The sample consists of over 300,000 distinct CDR3 sequences, roughly 17% of them appearing once. Sequencing was performed on PBMCs. The receptors derive from a human donor in good health (CMV status not recorded). Some clones in this sample may be carry-over from other donors' samples.

The rearrangement links TRBV6-2 or TRBV6-3 to TRBJ2-5; D not resolved. Trimming took 2 bases from V and 5 from J, leaving 18 bases between them. This CDR3 is built from 16 residues. Germline loops: CDR1 MNHEY, CDR2 SVGEGT. CDR3: CASSYRIQAVRETQYF. CDR3 nucleotides: TGTGCCAGCAGTTACCGGATACAAGCAGTGCGGGAGACCCAGTACTTC.

The V call is TRBV5-1, the J call TRBJ2-7; D perhaps matches TRBD1 (5 bases). Germline-derived CDR1 and CDR2 are SGHRS and YFSETQ. V lost 2 bases, J lost 5 bases, and 11 bases lay in between. This CDR3 is 13 amino acids long. CDR3 region: CASSLRQFDEQYF. The CDR3 coding sequence is TGCGCCAGCAGCTTACGACAGTTTGACGAGCAGTACTTC.

This clonotype has only a few counts. This chain uses TRBV15 with TRBJ2-1; D is uncertain. V lost 0 bases and J 3 bases, leaving 9 bases between the germline ends. CDR1 LNHNV and CDR2 YYDKDF come from the germline V gene (reference sequence). The CDR3 contains 15 residues. The CDR3 region is CATSRDTSYYNEQFF. Written as DNA, the CDR3 is TGTGCCACCAGCAGAGATACTTCCTACTACAATGAGCAGTTCTTC.

This clonotype was detected ten times or more. V gene TRBV7-2 combines with J gene TRBJ2-5, with 10 bases matching TRBD1. CDR1 SGHTA and CDR2 FQGNSA come from the germline V gene. V lost 5 bases to trimming and J lost 4 bases; unmatched junction nucleotides: 4. This CDR3 has 14 residues. CDR3 sequence: CASSGQGGIETQYF. DNA of the CDR3: TGTGCCAGCAGCGGACAGGGGGGAATAGAGACCCAGTACTTC.

The V and J genes are TRBV7-9 and TRBJ1-4; D is unresolved. The germline V gene encodes CDR1 SEHNR and CDR2 FQNEAQ (reference sequence). The CDR3 is made up of 11 amino acids. The V end lost 3 bases, the J end lost 7 bases, and 3 bases lay between the germline ends. CDR3 in amino acids: CASSFSEKLFF. As DNA, the CDR3 is TGTGCCAGCAGCTTCTCTGAAAAACTGTTTTTT. The whole variable domain, remainder taken from reference TRBV7-9 and TRBJ1-4, is DTGVSQNPRHKITKRGQNVTFRCDPISEHNRLYWYRQTLGQGPEFLTYFQNEAQLEKSRLLSDRFSAERPKGSFSTLEIQRTEQGDSAMYLCASSFSEKLFFGSGTQLSVL.

V gene TRBV7-9 combines with J gene TRBJ1-2; D uncertain. Trimming took 3 bases from V and 5 from J, leaving 10 bases between them. The CDR3 length is 13 residues. Germline lookup yields CDR1 SEHNR and CDR2 FQNEAQ (reference sequence). CDR3 amino acids: CASSFEGEYGYTF. The CDR3 DNA follows: TGTGCCAGCAGCTTCGAGGGTGAATATGGCTACACCTTC. Full variable domain (rest looked up from reference TRBV7-9 and TRBJ1-2): DTGVSQNPRHKITKRGQNVTFRCDPISEHNRLYWYRQTLGQGPEFLTYFQNEAQLEKSRLLSDRFSAERPKGSFSTLEIQRTEQGDSAMYLCASSFEGEYGYTFGSGTRLTVV.

The rearrangement links TRBV2 to TRBJ2-4; the D is unclear. Trimming left V 7 bases short and J 5 bases short, with 6 bases between. Germline V gene data show CDR1 as SNHLY and CDR2 as FYNNEI. This CDR3 spans 11 amino acids. The CDR3 loop reads CASIRQNIQYF. The CDR3, as DNA: TGTGCCAGCATACGACAAAACATTCAGTACTTC.

At least ten counts were recorded for this clonotype. The V call is TRBV7-6, the J call TRBJ1-4, with 8 bases identical to TRBD1. The CDR3 is 13 residues long. The germline V gene encodes CDR1 SGHVS and CDR2 FNYEAQ. The V gene end was trimmed by 5 bases and the J gene end by 8 bases; junction bases not matched to a gene: 4. The CDR3 nucleotides read TGTGCCAGCAGCCCAGGGACAGGAGAAAAACTGTTTTTT. It specifies CASSPGTGEKLFF.

This chain joins TRBV7-9 and TRBJ2-7; D not certain. The CDR3 spans 13 residues. From germline, CDR1 is SEHNR and CDR2 FQNEAQ (reference sequence). V lost 1 base and J 5 bases, leaving 9 bases between the germline ends. The CDR3 nucleotides are TGTGCCAGCAGCTTAGGAGTAGGCAACGAGCAGTACTTC. Protein: CASSLGVGNEQYF. The full variable domain, rest sourced from reference TRBV7-9 and TRBJ2-7, is DTGVSQNPRHKITKRGQNVTFRCDPISEHNRLYWYRQTLGQGPEFLTYFQNEAQLEKSRLLSDRFSAERPKGSFSTLEIQRTEQGDSAMYLCASSLGVGNEQYFGPGTRLTVT.

This clonotype has a count of ten or more. The rearrangement links TRBV7-3 to TRBJ1-1, with D unclear. CDR1 and CDR2 from the germline V gene are SGHTA and FQGTGA. The CDR3 is 14 residues long. Between the trimmed V and J ends, which lost 5 bases and 4 bases, there was a span of 14 bases. CDR3 sequence reads: CASSPGPAATEAFF. CDR3 DNA: TGTGCCAGCAGCCCCGGCCCGGCTGCCACTGAAGCTTTCTTT.

This clonotype was detected ten times or more. The chain uses TRBV6-2 or TRBV6-3 and TRBJ1-1; the D gene is possibly TRBD1 (5 bases). The V gene's germline CDR1 is MNHEY and CDR2 SVGEGT. With 5 bases removed from V and 4 bases from J, the gap between germline ends came to 17 bases. This CDR3 has 15 residues. Here the CDR3 DNA reads TGTGCCAGCAGTCCCCGAGCCGGGACGACCACTGAAGCTTTCTTT. It translates to CASSPRAGTTTEAFF.

V is TRBV27 and J is TRBJ1-6, with D unclear. Germline values: CDR1 MNHEY, CDR2 SMNVEV (reference sequence). Trimming took 1 base from V and 9 from J, leaving 16 bases between them. The CDR3 runs 16 residues. CDR3 nucleotide sequence: TGTGCCAGCAGTTTATTGCGTGCGGAAAACGGTTCACCCCTCCACTTT. This gives the protein CASSLLRAENGSPLHF.

This clonotype came up a few times. This chain joins TRBV6-6 and TRBJ1-6, with D unclear. Germline CDR1 reads MNHNY; CDR2 reads SVGAGI (reference sequence). The CDR3 is 15 amino acids. The V gene lost 6 bases and the J gene lost 8 bases, with 17 bases spanning the gap. In DNA, the CDR3 is TGTGCCAGCAGCCGTACCCGGCGGTCGGATTCACCCCTCCACTTT. It codes for CASSRTRRSDSPLHF.